This paragraph covers one T cell receptor (beta chain) sequence. There are a few counts of this clone. Its cognate antigen has yet to be identified. Qualities for individual bases were not recorded, and no much larger clone is one base off. Using the immunoSEQ v4 bias-controlled multiplex PCR assay, run blinded to group allocation, TCR-beta CDR3 regions were amplified from genomic DNA. To estimate the quantities of nucleated cells and T cells in each sample, reference gene primers were added alongside the TCR-beta primers. Sequencing of the libraries was performed on an Illumina MiSeq with a 100-cycle paired-end protocol. The paper's data handling went like this. In the immunoSEQ Analyzer software, diversity and richness were calculated, with richness measured by iChao1 and clonality based on Pielou evenness and Shannon diversity on a 0-1 scale where a higher value means less diversity. CDR3 amino acid sequences together with V/J genes were queried against VDJdb for CMV, EBV and influenza A specificities, with confidence 3 and substitution 2 applied. The Morisita-Horn index was used to assess how much TCR-beta amino acid clonotypes overlapped between the villitis of unknown etiology, infectious villitis and control repertoires. Imported from immuneACCESS, the table was reduced by TCRdb to in-frame sequences with V and J called. These copies leave out some clones; in studies compared against another copy, an unresolved V gene accounts for under half, and the cause of the remainder is not known. That table furnishes V, J and clone size, whereas the DNA furnished D and trimming. The sample includes about 1,500 clones, with around 80% observed a single time. Jointly, the top ten make up around 13% of the sample.

The trim is 1 base for V and 5 bases for J, with a gap of 11 bases between the germline ends. Reading from cysteine to phenylalanine, the CDR3 counts 14 amino acids. The entry retains the CDR3 DNA only, 42 bases that are in frame from base 1. From the germline V gene (reference sequence), CDR1 is LNHDA and CDR2 is SQIVND. The sample comes from a study of T cells in placental villitis. In the study overall: The study compared placental TCR-beta repertoires across villitis of unknown etiology, gestational-age-matched unaffected controls, and infectious villitis to test an allograft-versus-infection hypothesis.

About 10 placentae carried a pathological diagnosis of high-grade villitis of unknown etiology, selected using the Amsterdam Criteria. Mothers with villitis of unknown etiology had significantly higher gravidity and parity and more prior miscarriages than control and infectious villitis groups. After delivery, the placentae were collected and evaluated both grossly and histologically, and only then was archival tissue selected. Five 10-micron scrolls were cut from each FFPE block, and DNA was isolated using the AllPrep DNA/RNA FFPE Tissue kit. DNA concentration and purity were evaluated by NanoDrop, whereas RNA quality was assessed on a Bioanalyzer. Study-wide conclusions, independent of this receptor: Expanded clones in villitis of unknown etiology were found to be largely private to each placenta, suggesting the absence of a single initiating antigen. Clonality was higher in villitis of unknown etiology placentae than in controls (median around 0.06 versus 0.006, p=0.0025), which points to clonal expansion. CMV-specific clone frequencies were higher in infectious CMV cases than in villitis of unknown etiology (about 0.01 vs 0.001), and the villitis of unknown etiology frequencies did not differ from those of controls. Because the paraffin blocks included small amounts of decidua, some of the captured T cells, particularly in controls, may have been decidual rather than villous infiltrates. Sequencing bulk tissue could not tell helper, regulatory or cytotoxic T cells apart, could not separate maternal from fetal T cells, and left out gamma-delta receptors.

The sequence was obtained from a human patient with villitis of unknown etiology; the placental T cells may come from both mother and fetus. Sequencing was performed on placental tissue containing maternal and fetal cells. The chain is assembled from TRBV19 and TRBJ2-5; possibly the D gene is TRBD1, per 5 matching bases. The DNA sequence is TGTGCCAGTAGTATAGGGCAGGGCCGGGAGACCCAGTACTTC. The translation is CASSIGQGRETQYF.